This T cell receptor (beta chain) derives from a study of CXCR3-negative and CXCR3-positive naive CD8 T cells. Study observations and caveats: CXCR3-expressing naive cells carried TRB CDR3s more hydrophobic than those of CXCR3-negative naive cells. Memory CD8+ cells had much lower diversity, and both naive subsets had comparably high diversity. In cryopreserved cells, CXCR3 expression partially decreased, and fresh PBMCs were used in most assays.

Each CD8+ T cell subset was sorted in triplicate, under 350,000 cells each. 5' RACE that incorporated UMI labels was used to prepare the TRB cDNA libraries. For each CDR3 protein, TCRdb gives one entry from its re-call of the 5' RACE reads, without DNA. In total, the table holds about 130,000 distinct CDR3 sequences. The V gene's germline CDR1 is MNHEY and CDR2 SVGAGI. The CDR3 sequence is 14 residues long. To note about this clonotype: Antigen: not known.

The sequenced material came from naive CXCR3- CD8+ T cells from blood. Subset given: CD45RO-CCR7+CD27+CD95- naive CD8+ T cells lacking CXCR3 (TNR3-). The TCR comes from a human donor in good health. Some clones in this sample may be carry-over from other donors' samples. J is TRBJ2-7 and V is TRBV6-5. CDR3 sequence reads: CASSYMGSYYEQYF.